This T cell receptor (beta chain) was identified in a study of T cells after yellow fever vaccination (dated by TCRdb to about 2019). About the study as a whole: The SMART-Seq v4 Ultra Low Input RNA kit was used to prepare libraries from fractions with low cell numbers. Bulk TCR alpha and beta repertoires were sequenced longitudinally to track T-cell clones before and after primary and booster YFV17D yellow fever vaccination. Two healthy male donors, one aged 18 to 29 and one aged 30 to 40 years, made up the cohort. Blood was drawn at multiple timepoints before and after primary and secondary immunization, with bulk PBMC replicates and cell subsets isolated.

Sequencer: Illumina NovaSeq 6000. TCR cDNA was synthesized by 5'RACE template switching, which introduced a universal primer site and unique molecular identifiers. cDNA synthesis was primed from both the TCR alpha and TCR beta constant segments. Two PCR steps were used to amplify libraries, with sample barcodes and sequencing adapters being added in the second step. Libraries were sequenced on Illumina HiSeq 2500 (2x100 bp) or NovaSeq (2x150 bp). The authors' pipeline ran thus. MIGEC was used to demultiplex reads and collapse the reads into UMI consensus sequences, and MiXCR was used for V(D)J alignment. Using edgeR on replicate PBMC samples, clonotypes were called vaccine-responding if FDR was below 0.01 and the log2 fold change was above 5 up to day 15. Bulk clonotypes were assigned CD4 or CD8 identity according to which sequenced CD4 or CD8 repertoire held them at higher abundance. The raw public data were reprocessed by TCRdb itself: fastp quality trimming at Q25, MiXCR clonotype calling, in-frame beta chains only. Records with the same CDR3 protein are collapsed into one entry carrying the most frequent genes and DNA. TCRdb, not the original authors, processed these V and J calls. This sample lists 400,000 to 450,000 distinct CDR3 sequences; over 15% were detected once. Together, the top ten hold 15% to 20% of the sample.

Germline trimming: 10 bases from V, 4 bases from J; junction bases outside gene matches: 14. The germline V gene specifies SNHLY as CDR1 and FYNNEI as CDR2. The CDR3 starts with the cysteine, ends with the phenylalanine, and has 15 residues. Only CDR3 DNA is held: 45 bases, read in frame from base 1. Of note for this clonotype: The antigen it binds to is not known. No base quality information exists; no much larger clone differs at one position.

General findings and caveats noted by the study authors: Computational filtering was required because FACS-sorted repertoires could contain abundant contaminating clonotypes from the bulk population. After the booster, most clones that had expanded after primary vaccination were detected again (around 97% of CD4 and roughly nine tenths of CD8), suggesting broad maintenance of memory. Compared with the primary T-cell response, the secondary T-cell response was weaker but faster, peaking on day 5 rather than day 15. A small share of clonotypes occurred in both CD4 and CD8 compartments, likely arising from convergent recombination. Only a couple of donors were included in the study, so the extent to which the findings can be generalized is limited.

Reading the label with the study, this specimen's treatment or condition is: live attenuated yellow fever vaccine strain. At each blood-draw timepoint, two biological replicates of bulk PBMCs were obtained. A standard Ficoll-Paque protocol was used to isolate PBMCs from peripheral blood. RNA was extracted with TriZol from bulk PBMCs, CD4 and CD8 fractions, and dextramer-positive and dextramer-negative fractions. The sample consisted of PBMCs, taken before the yellow fever booster vaccination. The TCR comes from a man between 18 and 35 years old who received the YFV17D yellow fever vaccine. Here the chain combines TRBV2 and TRBJ2-7; 9 bases in the middle match TRBD2. The encoded CDR3 is CATLGLAGGTYEQYF. Read as DNA, the sequence is TGTGCCACCCTGGGGCTTGCGGGGGGGACTTACGAGCAGTACTTC.